These 18 T cell receptor beta chains originate from one sample sequenced in a study of T-cell reconstitution after alpha-beta-depleted transplantation in children. Preparation of the TCRbeta library used unique molecular identifiers. TCRdb recomputed calls from the PCR reads with MiXCR, one row per CDR3 protein. Of about 420,000 distinct CDR3 sequences in the sample, roughly a tenth were seen once. The specimen was PBMCs from the stem cell graft donor, collected from the stem cell graft. These receptors all stem from a human donor who donated a stem cell graft to a child with acute myeloid leukemia.

This clonotype was counted between two and nine times. The gene calls are TRBV6-5 and TRBJ1-5; D call uncertain. The length of the CDR3 is 15 residues. V was clipped by 0 bases and J by 4 bases, with 10 bases between them. Per the germline V gene, CDR1 is MNHEY and CDR2 is SVGAGI. The CDR3 DNA reads TGTGCCAGCAGTTACTCCCCGGACGGGAATCAGCCCCAGCATTTT. This codes for CASSYSPDGNQPQHF.

This clonotype occurred many times. The J gene is TRBJ2-3, the V gene TRBV20-1, with D possibly TRBD1 on 6 matching bases. This CDR3 spans 14 amino acids. V gave up 1 base and J gave up 4 bases, with 12 bases separating them. Germline V gives CDR1 DFQATT, CDR2 SNEGSKA (reference sequence). CDR3 loop: CSARGGPIPDTQYF. In nucleotides, the CDR3 is TGCAGTGCTAGAGGGGGGCCCATCCCAGATACGCAGTATTTT.

This clonotype showed up just a few times. This chain links TRBV11-2 with TRBJ2-5, with D uncertain. V lost 1 base, J lost 4 bases, and 19 bases lay in between. The CDR3 consists of 17 residues. Germline CDR1 SGHAT, CDR2 FQNNGV. The CDR3 loop reads CASSLVLGTNGRETQYF. The CDR3 DNA reads as TGTGCCAGCAGCTTAGTTCTCGGAACCAACGGGCGAGAGACCCAGTACTTC.

This clonotype was found many times. The chain couples TRBV5-1 to TRBJ1-1; no firm D call. Trimming removed 0 bases at V and 1 base at J, with 10 bases between. Per the germline V gene, CDR1 is SGHRS and CDR2 is YFSETQ. There are 15 residues in the CDR3. CDR3 in amino acids: CASSLGGTANTEAFF. The CDR3, as DNA: TGCGCCAGCAGCTTGGGAGGAACAGCGAACACTGAAGCTTTCTTT.

The sample holds a few counts of this clonotype. The rearrangement links TRBV12-3 or TRBV12-4 to TRBJ2-2; weak D call: TRBD2 (6 bases). V was clipped by 6 bases and J by 5 bases, with 19 bases between them. This CDR3 region has 16 residues. CDR3 in DNA: TGTGCCAGCAGCCCCCGAGCGGGTGCTGGGACCGGGGAGCTGTTTTTT. This sequence encodes CASSPRAGAGTGELFF.

Points on this clonotype: One end of the junction fails to match germline, which may point to a read error. The chain is built from TRBV20-1 and TRBJ2-7; D remains unclear. There are 13 residues in the CDR3. Germline CDR1 reads DFQATT; CDR2 reads SNEGSKA (reference sequence). CDR3 residues: CNARDLNSYEQYF. DNA for the CDR3: TGCAATGCTAGAGACTTAAACTCCTACGAGCAGTACTTC.

This chain joins TRBV7-9 and TRBJ2-5, with D unclear. CDR1 is SEHNR, CDR2 FQNEAQ, per germline (reference sequence). Trimming left V 5 bases short and J 4 bases short, with 14 bases between. This CDR3 has 14 amino acids. The CDR3 loop is CASSPRLVGETQYF. The CDR3, as DNA: TGTGCCAGCAGCCCTCGCTTGGTTGGAGAGACCCAGTACTTC.

This clonotype occurred a few times. CDR3 DNA: TGCAGTGCTAAAGGGACAGGGGGCTCCTACGAGCAGTACTTC. Its translation is CSAKGTGGSYEQYF. This rearrangement joins TRBV20-1 to TRBJ2-7; 11 nucleotides align to TRBD1. The germline CDR1 and CDR2 sequences are DFQATT and SNEGSKA (reference sequence). This CDR3 has 14 residues. Unmatched junction bases numbered 2, after V lost 4 bases and J lost 0 bases.

The chain employs TRBV6-1 and TRBJ2-2; D might be TRBD2 (7 bases). This CDR3 has 15 residues. CDR1 is MNHNS, CDR2 SASEGT, per germline. V was trimmed by 9 bases and J by 4 bases, leaving 18 bases between them. The CDR3 sequence: CASNVGGRGTGELFF. CDR3 DNA sequence: TGTGCCAGTAATGTCGGGGGGCGCGGCACCGGGGAGCTGTTTTTT.

The chain uses TRBV7-8 and TRBJ2-5; 8 bases line up with TRBD1. V dropped 1 base and J dropped 1; count of bases not matched to a gene: 2. Germline V CDR1 and CDR2: SGHVS, FQNEAQ. The length of the CDR3 is 15 residues. Here the CDR3 DNA reads TGTGCCAGCAGCTTAGAGGACAGGGCCCAAGAGACCCAGTACTTC. This encodes CASSLEDRAQETQYF.

CDR3 DNA: TGCGCCAGCAATAACCCTCCGGGGTATGGCTACACCTTC. Translated, it gives CASNNPPGYGYTF. V is TRBV5-1 and J is TRBJ1-2, with D unclear. Germline CDR1 reads SGHRS; CDR2 reads YFSETQ. Trimming shortened V by 6 bases and J by 5 bases, and 14 bases separated the two germline ends. CDR3 size: 13 residues.

The sample holds a few counts of this clonotype. The rearrangement links TRBV4-1 to TRBJ2-5; 12 bases align to TRBD2. Trimming took 7 bases from V and 3 from J; bases not matched to a gene: 12. The CDR3 is 17 residues long. The germline gives CDR1 MGHRA, CDR2 YSYEKL. Here the CDR3 DNA reads TGCGCCAGCAACACACTAGCGGGGGGCGGGCCGGAAGAGACCCAGTACTTC. Its protein product is CASNTLAGGGPEETQYF.

This clonotype was recorded at least ten times. The rearrangement links TRBV2 to TRBJ1-3; unclear D gene. Germline V lookup: CDR1 SNHLY, CDR2 FYNNEI. Trimming stripped 6 bases from V and 9 bases from J, with 9 bases between. This CDR3 has 11 residues. CDR3 sequence: CASRRVGTIYF. CDR3 in DNA: TGTGCCAGCAGGCGGGTTGGCACCATATATTTT.

The chain has TRBV7-2 and TRBJ2-1; tentative D call: TRBD2 (5 bases). CDR3 length: 13 amino acids. With 5 bases removed from V and 6 bases from J, the gap between germline ends came to 11 bases. In germline, CDR1 is SGHTA, CDR2 FQGNSA. The CDR3 DNA follows: TGTGCCAGCAGCACACTAGTACCCAATGAGCAGTTCTTC. This encodes CASSTLVPNEQFF.

This clonotype was counted only a few times. The rearrangement links TRBV7-3 to TRBJ1-4; D not resolved. Trimming stripped 1 base from V and 7 bases from J, with 7 bases between. Per the germline V gene, CDR1 is SGHTA and CDR2 is FQGTGA. CDR3 length equals 13 residues. The CDR3 region has the DNA TGTGCCAGCAGCTTAAAAGTAGCTGAAAAACTGTTTTTT. It encodes CASSLKVAEKLFF. Drawing the rest from reference TRBV7-3 and TRBJ1-4, the complete variable domain is GAGVSQTPSNKVTEKGKYVELRCDPISGHTALYWYRQSLGQGPEFLIYFQGTGAADDSGLPNDRFFAVRPEGSVSTLKIQRTERGDSAVYLCASSLKVAEKLFFGSGTQLSVL.

This clonotype was recorded at least ten times. V is TRBV20-1 and J is TRBJ2-5; 9 positions match TRBD2. CDR1 is DFQATT and CDR2 is SNEGSKA in the germline V gene (reference sequence). Trimming took 5 bases from V and 5 from J; bases not matched to a gene: 3. The CDR3 has 12 residues. The CDR3, as DNA: TGCAGTGCTGGACTAGCGAGGGAGACCCAGTACTTC. Protein: CSAGLARETQYF.

This clonotype was counted ten times or more. The chain couples TRBV20-1 to TRBJ2-1; the D is unclear. The V end lost 4 bases, the J end lost 6 bases, and 10 bases lay between the germline ends. This CDR3 is built from 12 residues. CDR1 and CDR2 (germline): DFQATT, SNEGSKA (reference sequence). CDR3 amino acids: CSANVLANEQFF. The CDR3 region has the DNA TGCAGTGCTAACGTTCTCGCCAATGAGCAGTTCTTC.

CDR3 nucleotides: TGTGCCAGCAGTTACGGAGGGCGGGAGAGCTACGAGCAGTACTTC. Translating it yields CASSYGGRESYEQYF. The chain recombines TRBV6-2 or TRBV6-3 with TRBJ2-7; 7 bases are shared with TRBD2. CDR3 length: 15 amino acids. Trimming at V came to 2 bases and at J to 3 bases, leaving 7 bases not matched to a gene. The germline V gene encodes CDR1 MNHEY and CDR2 SVGEGT.